This record covers a single T cell receptor (beta chain). What it binds is not known. J gave up 6 bases and V 3 bases, and 16 bases lay outside the gene matches. Germline V gives CDR1 LNHDA, CDR2 SQIVND (reference sequence). This CDR3 is 18 amino acids long. Sequencing used immunoSEQ multiplex PCR; TCRdb keeps in-frame clones, though not all of them. The sample consists of around 30,000 clones, 74% of them appearing once. Viral peptide pool expansion of antigen-specific CD4+ T cells preceded sequencing in the ViraFEST assay. Culture proceeded for nine to ten days, and CD4+ T cells were then isolated. Participants each got two BNT162b2 or mRNA-1273 vaccine doses. PBMC cultures contained around 2 million cells per well, roughly 10 IU/ml IL-2 and 10 ug/ml peptides. Cultures had half their medium replaced with IL-2 medium on days 3 and 7. The data were obtained in a study of vaccination effects on CD4 cells after COVID-19. The study, taken as a whole, reports: Marked clonal contraction of infection- and vaccine-induced clones was seen late after vaccination.

Sequenced here: CD4+ T cells from PBMCs cultured with HCoV-OC43 spike peptides, sampled after COVID-19 vaccination. Stated subset: HCoV-OC43 spike overlapping peptide pool stimulation. The chain is built from TRBV19 and TRBJ2-1; TRBD2 matches 8 bases. This sequence was found in a human donor who received a COVID-19 vaccine. The DNA of the CDR3 is TGTGCCAGTAGTATTTTGCTAGCATCTAGCGGGCGGTCCAATGAGCAGTTCTTC. Translating gives CASSILLASSGRSNEQFF.